The 22 T cell receptor beta chains below all came from one sample that was sequenced in a study of Ad26.COV2.S vaccination and SARS-CoV-2 variants. Treatment described: around 19 received Ad26.COV2.S at low or high dose, single or two shots; a few received placebo; per-sample allocation not given. Collection of the samples took place on day 63 after the first injection of vaccine or placebo. Sequencing used immunoSEQ multiplex PCR; TCRdb keeps in-frame clones, though not all of them. The sample records about 440,000 clones, around 91% being singletons. This specimen consisted of peripheral blood, obtained in a trial of Ad26.COV2.S vaccine versus placebo. Receptors were obtained from a person between 18 and 59 years old who received the Ad26.COV2.S COVID-19 vaccine or a placebo.

The genes are TRBV5-5 and TRBJ1-6; D is unclear. The CDR3 spans 19 residues. From germline, CDR1 is SGHKS and CDR2 YYEKEE (reference sequence). The V gene lost 4 bases and the J gene lost 0 bases, with 20 bases spanning the gap. The DNA for the CDR3 is TGTGCCAGCAGCGTGGACGGGAACGTCCTCAGCTCCTATAATTCACCCCTCCACTTT. Translating gives CASSVDGNVLSSYNSPLHF.

In DNA, the CDR3 is TGTGCCAGCAATTTTGCGACAGGGGGAAATCAGCCCCAGCATTTT. It specifies CASNFATGGNQPQHF. This chain links TRBV2 with TRBJ1-5, with 9 bases aligning to TRBD1. This CDR3 is 15 amino acids long. With 7 bases clipped from V and 4 bases from J, the junction kept 8 bases outside the gene matches. Germline assignment: CDR1 SNHLY and CDR2 FYNNEI.

In DNA form, the CDR3 reads TGTGCCAGCTCACCAGGGGGACAGGGGGCCGACGAGCAGTACTTC. Encoded protein: CASSPGGQGADEQYF. The rearrangement links TRBV18 to TRBJ2-7; 12 bases are a match to TRBD1. Germline CDR1 KGHSH, CDR2 LQKENI. This CDR3 comprises 15 residues. With V trimmed by 2 bases and J by 5 bases, 4 bases remained unmatched.

The V call is TRBV13, the J call TRBJ2-3, with 8 nucleotides matching TRBD1. Germline values: CDR1 PRHDT, CDR2 FYEKMQ (reference sequence). Trimming at V came to 2 bases and at J to 1 base, leaving 5 bases not matched to a gene. The length of the CDR3 is 16 residues. CDR3 residues: CASSLRQGTRTDTQYF. The CDR3 DNA follows: TGTGCCAGCAGCTTACGACAGGGGACACGCACAGATACGCAGTATTTT.

The chain recombines TRBV19 with TRBJ2-1; 9 positions match TRBD2. The CDR3 is made up of 11 amino acids. From germline, CDR1 is LNHDA and CDR2 SQIVND (reference sequence). Trimming removed 9 bases from V and 10 bases from J; junction bases left unmatched: 4. Written as DNA, the CDR3 is TGTGCCAGCACGACTAGCGGCGAGCAGTTCTTC. Its translation is CASTTSGEQFF.

The rearrangement joins TRBV2 to TRBJ1-6, with D uncertain. The CDR3 loop spans 14 amino acids. The ends were cut back, 7 bases at V and 4 bases at J, with 11 bases in the middle. The V gene's germline CDR1 is SNHLY and CDR2 FYNNEI. The DNA for the CDR3 is TGTGCCAGCACCGAGTCAGGATATAATTCACCCCTCCACTTT. Its protein is CASTESGYNSPLHF.

The chain has TRBV24-1 and TRBJ2-3; 7 positions agree with TRBD1. Germline CDR1 KGHDR, CDR2 SFDVKD. This CDR3 contains 15 residues. V lost 6 bases to trimming and J lost 2 bases; unmatched junction nucleotides: 7. The CDR3 nucleotides read TGTGCCACCAGTACCTACAGGGGTTCCACAGATACGCAGTATTTT. Protein product: CATSTYRGSTDTQYF.

This clone has a handful of counts. This chain links TRBV6-4 with TRBJ2-7; 9 bases agree with TRBD2. The CDR3 has 14 amino acids. The V gene's germline CDR1 is MRHNA and CDR2 SNTAGT. V dropped 3 bases and J dropped 5; count of bases not matched to a gene: 5. The CDR3 spells CASSEEGTSHEQYF. The CDR3 DNA follows: TGTGCCAGCAGTGAAGAAGGGACTAGCCACGAGCAGTACTTC.

The chain combines TRBV20-1 with TRBJ1-2; no definite D call. This CDR3 region has 11 residues. Trimming took off 7 bases at V and 2 bases at J, with 8 bases between the two ends. Germline CDR1 and CDR2: DFQATT and SNEGSKA (reference sequence). CDR3 in amino acids: CSVEENYGYTF. CDR3 nucleotide sequence: TGCAGTGTTGAAGAAAACTATGGCTACACCTTC.

This clone was found a few times. The gene calls are TRBV6-4 and TRBJ1-5; the D is unclear. Per the germline V gene, CDR1 is MRHNA and CDR2 is SNTAGT. This CDR3 contains 17 residues. Trimming cost V 8 bases and J 0 bases, with 20 bases left between them. The CDR3 spells CASCPRIPTNSNQPQHF. Here the CDR3 DNA reads TGTGCCAGCTGCCCGAGGATCCCAACTAATAGCAATCAGCCCCAGCATTTT.

In the case of this clone: One end of the junction does not line up with germline, which may come from a read error. The chain uses TRBV19 and TRBJ2-1, with TRBD2 matching 10 bases. The CDR3 loop spans 16 amino acids. Germline-derived CDR1 and CDR2 are LNHDA and SQIVND (reference sequence). The CDR3: CASRSILAGAYNEQFF. The DNA of the CDR3 is TGTGCCAGTAGATCTATCCTAGCGGGAGCCTATAATGAGCAGTTCTTC.

Notes on this clone: Other DNA variants within this sample encode the same CDR3. The chain carries TRBV28 and TRBJ2-5, with a weak D call TRBD2 (5 bases). The CDR3 has 14 amino acids. The germline V gene encodes CDR1 MDHEN and CDR2 SYDVKM. V was trimmed by 5 bases and J by 5 bases, leaving 15 bases between them. The CDR3 DNA is TGTGCCAGCAGTCCCCCCAGAGGGTGGGAGACCCAGTACTTC. Translated: CASSPPRGWETQYF.

The V and J genes are TRBV27 and TRBJ2-2; maybe TRBD1 (6 bases). This CDR3 spans 12 amino acids. The ends were cut back, 4 bases at V and 7 bases at J, with 7 bases in the middle. Germline CDR1 reads MNHEY; CDR2 reads SMNVEV (reference sequence). CDR3 nucleotide sequence: TGTGCCAGCAGTTACAGGGTCGGGGAGCTGTTTTTT. Translation: CASSYRVGELFF.

The V gene is TRBV7-2, the J gene TRBJ2-6; D unresolved. The CDR3 spans 15 residues. The V gene's germline CDR1 is SGHTA and CDR2 FQGNSA. Trimming shortened V by 1 base and J by 0 bases, and 4 bases separated the two germline ends. CDR3 bases: TGTGCCAGCAGCTTAGTCTCCTCTGGGGCCAACGTCCTGACTTTC. Its protein is CASSLVSSGANVLTF.

The CDR3 bases are TGTGCCAGCAGCTTCGGGGTAACCTACGAGCAGTACTTC. This sequence encodes CASSFGVTYEQYF. The chain has TRBV5-6 and TRBJ2-7; a weak D match, TRBD2 (5 bases). The V end was cut by 2 bases, the J end by 2 bases, with 8 bases between. CDR3 length: 13 residues. Germline values: CDR1 SGHDT, CDR2 YYEEEE.

This clone was counted between two and nine times. This chain uses TRBV10-3 with TRBJ1-5; D is uncertain. The CDR3 is 13 amino acids. With 2 bases removed from V and 1 base from J, the gap between germline ends came to 3 bases. The germline CDR1 and CDR2 sequences are ENHRY and SYGVKD. The DNA for the CDR3 is TGTGCCATCAGTGAGAAGAGCAATCAGCCCCAGCATTTT. Translated, it gives CAISEKSNQPQHF.

The chain recombines TRBV6-2 or TRBV6-3 with TRBJ2-1, with D possibly TRBD1 on 5 matching bases. V dropped 6 bases and J dropped 7 bases, with 10 bases sitting between them. The CDR3 totals 12 residues. Germline V gives CDR1 MNHEY, CDR2 SVGEGT. CDR3 DNA: TGTGCCAGCAGCCTTCCAGGGAATGAGCAGTTCTTC. It is translated as CASSLPGNEQFF.

The V and J genes are TRBV18 and TRBJ2-5, with 9 bases aligning to TRBD1. Losses at the gene ends were 5 bases for V and 5 bases for J; bases not matched to a gene: 6. The V gene's germline CDR1 is KGHSH and CDR2 LQKENI. The CDR3 has 14 amino acids. The CDR3 spells CASSRTGGVETQYF. Here the CDR3 DNA reads TGTGCCAGCTCAAGAACAGGGGGCGTTGAGACCCAGTACTTC.

The chain uses TRBV6-1 and TRBJ1-1; D is unresolved. The CDR3 extends over 14 amino acids. The ends were cut back, 2 bases at V and 4 bases at J, with 11 bases in the middle. Germline lookup yields CDR1 MNHNS and CDR2 SASEGT. As DNA, the CDR3 is TGTGCCAGCAGTGAACCTGAGGGCTCCACTGAAGCTTTCTTT. It codes for CASSEPEGSTEAFF.

This clone has a single count. The CDR3 bases are TGTGCCAGCAGCGGGTCCGGGACAGATACGCAGTATTTT. It specifies CASSGSGTDTQYF. The chain links TRBV9 to TRBJ2-3; D gene uncertain. The CDR3 totals 13 residues. Germline V gives CDR1 SGDLS, CDR2 YYNGEE. Trimming left V 3 bases short and J 3 bases short, with 8 bases between.

The rearrangement uses TRBV27 and TRBJ2-1, with 8 nucleotides matching TRBD1. The length of the CDR3 is 19 residues. J gave up 2 bases and V 6 bases, and 18 bases lay outside the gene matches. Germline CDR1 reads MNHEY; CDR2 reads SMNVEV (reference sequence). The CDR3: CASSPLWDASGGAYNEQFF. CDR3 nucleotides: TGTGCCAGCAGCCCTCTTTGGGACGCTTCAGGGGGCGCCTACAATGAGCAGTTCTTC.

This clone was observed a single time. The DNA of the CDR3 is TGTGCCAGTAAAGTTGTTCAGGGGGCTCCGAACACTGAAGCTTTCTTT. It yields the protein CASKVVQGAPNTEAFF. The V call is TRBV19, the J call TRBJ1-1, with TRBD1 identical over 8 bases. Germline lookup yields CDR1 LNHDA and CDR2 SQIVND (reference sequence). The ends lost 7 bases at V and 1 base at J; junction bases unmatched: 11. CDR3 length: 16 amino acids.